This TCR beta chain appears in the sequencing data of a study of beta chain features in type 1 diabetes. Populations obtained by sorting all exceeded 95% purity. This clone appeared a few times. Its antigen is unknown. The study's findings and limits: Across patients, naive, central memory and Treg TCRB repertoires exhibited apparently greater similarity than was observed across healthy donors. The question left open here concerned HLA type influencing TCRB rearrangement.

Germline loops: CDR1 SGHAT, CDR2 FQDESV (reference sequence). The CDR3 is 15 amino acids. V dropped 2 bases and J dropped 4; count of bases not matched to a gene: 2. Of the isolated RNA, all was reverse transcribed, and so the sequenced material was expressed TCRB transcripts. Clones were sequenced by immunoSEQ multiplex PCR, and TCRdb holds only the in-frame ones, with some missing. Of some 160,000 clones in the sample, about 9.1% were seen once. This chain links TRBV11-1 with TRBJ2-1, with 10 bases matching TRBD2. What was sequenced was central memory CD4+ T cells from blood. The receptor was isolated from a woman aged 18-29 years in good health. The CDR3 DNA is TGTGCCAGCAGCTTACTAGCGGGAGATTACAATGAGCAGTTCTTC. Translated: CASSLLAGDYNEQFF.